Here is one TCR beta chain with its context. The sample is drawn from a study of control samples from healthy donors and cancer patients. Profiling relied on immunoSEQ multiplex PCR, and the TCRdb table lists in-frame clones only, not all of them. The sample records about 140,000 clones, more than 90% being singletons. CDR3 length equals 14 residues. Germline lookup yields CDR1 MRHNA and CDR2 SNTAGT. The J segment lost 7 bases and the V segment lost 3 bases, leaving 6 bases of the junction unmatched. The TCR originated in a man aged 25 to 45 in good health. The sample was blood. J is TRBJ2-1 and V is TRBV6-4; TRBD2 aligns across 7 bases. The CDR3 DNA reads as TGTGCCAGCAGTGAGCGGGGGATGATAAATGAGCAGTTCTTC. Translating gives CASSERGMINEQFF.